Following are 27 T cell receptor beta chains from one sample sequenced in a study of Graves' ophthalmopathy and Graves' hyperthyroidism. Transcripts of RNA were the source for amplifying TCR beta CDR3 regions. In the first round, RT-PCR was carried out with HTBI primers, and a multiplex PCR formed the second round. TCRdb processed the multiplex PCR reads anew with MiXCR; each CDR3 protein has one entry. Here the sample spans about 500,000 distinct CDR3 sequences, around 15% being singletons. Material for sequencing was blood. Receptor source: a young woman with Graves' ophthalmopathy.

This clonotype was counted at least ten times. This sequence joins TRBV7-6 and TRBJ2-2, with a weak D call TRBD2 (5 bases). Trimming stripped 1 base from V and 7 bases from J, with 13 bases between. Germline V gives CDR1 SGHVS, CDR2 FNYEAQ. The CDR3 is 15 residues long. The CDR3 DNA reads TGTGCCAGCAGCTTAGGAGGGTCGGGCTTCGGGGAGCTGTTTTTT. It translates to CASSLGGSGFGELFF. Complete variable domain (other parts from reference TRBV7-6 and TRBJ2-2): GAGVSQSPRYKVTKRGQDVALRCDPISGHVSLYWYRQALGQGPEFLTYFNYEAQQDKSGLPNDRFSAERPEGSISTLTIQRTEQRDSAMYRCASSLGGSGFGELFFGEGSRLTVL.

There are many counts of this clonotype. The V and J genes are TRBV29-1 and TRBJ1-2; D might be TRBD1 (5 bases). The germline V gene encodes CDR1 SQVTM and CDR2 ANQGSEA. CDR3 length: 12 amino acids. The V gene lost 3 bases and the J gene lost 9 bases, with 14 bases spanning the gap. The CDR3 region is CSVDGGRVRYTF. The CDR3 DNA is TGCAGCGTTGACGGGGGGAGGGTGCGCTACACCTTC.

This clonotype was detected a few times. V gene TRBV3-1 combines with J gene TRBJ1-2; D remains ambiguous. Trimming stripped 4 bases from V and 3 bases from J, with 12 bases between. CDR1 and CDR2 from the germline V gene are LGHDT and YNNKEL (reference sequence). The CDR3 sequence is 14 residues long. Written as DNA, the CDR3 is TGTGCCAGCAGCCCGGGAGGGATAGACTATGGCTACACCTTC. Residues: CASSPGGIDYGYTF. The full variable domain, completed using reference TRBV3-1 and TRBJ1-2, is DTAVSQTPKYLVTQMGNDKSIKCEQNLGHDTMYWYKQDSKKFLKIMFSYNNKELIINETVPNRFSPKSPDKAHLNLHINSLELGDSAVYFCASSPGGIDYGYTFGSGTRLTVV.

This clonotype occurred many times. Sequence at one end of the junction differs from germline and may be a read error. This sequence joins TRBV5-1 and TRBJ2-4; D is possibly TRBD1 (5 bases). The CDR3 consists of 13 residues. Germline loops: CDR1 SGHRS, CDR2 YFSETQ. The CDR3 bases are TGCGCCAGCAGCCCTGAACTCTTGGACATTAAGTACTTC. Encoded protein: CASSPELLDIKYF.

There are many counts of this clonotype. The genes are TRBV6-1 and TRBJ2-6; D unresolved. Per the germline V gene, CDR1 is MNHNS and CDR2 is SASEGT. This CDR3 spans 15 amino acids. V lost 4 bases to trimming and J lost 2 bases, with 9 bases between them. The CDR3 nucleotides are TGTGCCAGCAGTGCGTCCTCGACTGGGGCCAACGTCCTGACTTTC. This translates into CASSASSTGANVLTF.

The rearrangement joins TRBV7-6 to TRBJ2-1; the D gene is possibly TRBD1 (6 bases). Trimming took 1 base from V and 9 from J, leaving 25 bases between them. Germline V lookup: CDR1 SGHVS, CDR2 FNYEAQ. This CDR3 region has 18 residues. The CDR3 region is CASSLGGRRAGLPREQFF. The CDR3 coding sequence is TGTGCCAGCAGCTTAGGGGGGCGAAGGGCAGGGCTCCCGCGTGAGCAGTTCTTC.

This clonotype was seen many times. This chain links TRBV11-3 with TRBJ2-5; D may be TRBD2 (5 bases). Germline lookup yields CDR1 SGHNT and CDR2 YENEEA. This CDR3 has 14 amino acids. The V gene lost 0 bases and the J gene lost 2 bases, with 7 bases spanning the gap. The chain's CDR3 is CASSLDGEQETQYF. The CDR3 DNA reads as TGTGCCAGCAGCTTAGACGGGGAACAAGAGACCCAGTACTTC.

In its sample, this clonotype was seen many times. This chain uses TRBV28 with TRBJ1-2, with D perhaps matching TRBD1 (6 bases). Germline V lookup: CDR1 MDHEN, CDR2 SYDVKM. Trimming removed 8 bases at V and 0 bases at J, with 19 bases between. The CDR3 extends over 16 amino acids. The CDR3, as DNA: TGTGCCAGCTCCTCGGCCCGGGGGCCCCCTAACTATGGCTACACCTTC. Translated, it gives CASSSARGPPNYGYTF.

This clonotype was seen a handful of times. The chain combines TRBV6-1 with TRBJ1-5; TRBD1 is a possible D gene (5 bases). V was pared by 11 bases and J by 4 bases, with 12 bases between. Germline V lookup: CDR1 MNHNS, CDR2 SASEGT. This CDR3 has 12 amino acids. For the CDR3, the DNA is TGTGCCTCGGGGCTAATAAATCAGCCCCAGCATTTT. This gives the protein CASGLINQPQHF.

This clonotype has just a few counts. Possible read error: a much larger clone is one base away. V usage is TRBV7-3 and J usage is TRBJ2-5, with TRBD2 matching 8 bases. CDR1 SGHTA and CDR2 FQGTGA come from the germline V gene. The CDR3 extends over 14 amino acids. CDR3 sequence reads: CASSPSGGLETRYF. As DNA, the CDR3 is TGTGCCAGCAGCCCGTCGGGGGGGCTGGAGACCCGGTACTTC.

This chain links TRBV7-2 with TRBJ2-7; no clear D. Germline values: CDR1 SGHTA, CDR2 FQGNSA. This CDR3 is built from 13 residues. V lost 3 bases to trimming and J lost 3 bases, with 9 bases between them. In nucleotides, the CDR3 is TGTGCCAGCAGCTTCGGCTTATACTACGAGCAGTACTTC. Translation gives CASSFGLYYEQYF.

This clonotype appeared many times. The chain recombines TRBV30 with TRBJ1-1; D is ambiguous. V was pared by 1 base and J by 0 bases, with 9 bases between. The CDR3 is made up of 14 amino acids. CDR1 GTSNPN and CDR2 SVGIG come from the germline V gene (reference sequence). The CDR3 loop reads CAWSGSGVNTEAFF. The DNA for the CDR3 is TGTGCCTGGAGTGGGTCCGGGGTGAACACTGAAGCTTTCTTT.

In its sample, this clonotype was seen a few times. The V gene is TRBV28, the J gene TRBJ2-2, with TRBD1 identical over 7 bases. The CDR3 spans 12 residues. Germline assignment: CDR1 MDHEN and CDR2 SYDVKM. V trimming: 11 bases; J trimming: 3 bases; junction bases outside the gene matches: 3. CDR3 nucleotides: TGTGCCGCGAGGGGGCACACCGGGGAGCTGTTTTTT. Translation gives CAARGHTGELFF.

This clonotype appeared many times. The CDR3 region is CASSFRGLAGKETQYF. DNA for the CDR3: TGTGCCAGCAGTTTCCGCGGACTAGCGGGAAAAGAGACCCAGTACTTC. The chain uses TRBV12-3 or TRBV12-4 and TRBJ2-5, with 12 bases that match TRBD2. This CDR3 spans 16 amino acids. Germline trimming cut 3 bases from V and 3 bases from J; bases unmatched to any gene: 5.

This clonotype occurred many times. The CDR3 DNA sequence: TGTGCCAGCAGGATCGACAGCGGCAATCAGCCCCAGCATTTT. Translation gives CASRIDSGNQPQHF. The chain employs TRBV12-3 or TRBV12-4 and TRBJ1-5, with a tentative D call TRBD1 (5 bases). Trimming took 6 bases from V and 2 from J, leaving 11 bases between them. There are 14 residues in the CDR3.

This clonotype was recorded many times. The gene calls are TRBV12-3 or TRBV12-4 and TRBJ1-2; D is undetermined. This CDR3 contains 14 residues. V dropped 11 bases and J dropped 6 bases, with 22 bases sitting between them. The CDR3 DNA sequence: TGTGCCTCCTTTCGATGGCTCGATCGGCATGGCTACACCTTC. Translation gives CASFRWLDRHGYTF.

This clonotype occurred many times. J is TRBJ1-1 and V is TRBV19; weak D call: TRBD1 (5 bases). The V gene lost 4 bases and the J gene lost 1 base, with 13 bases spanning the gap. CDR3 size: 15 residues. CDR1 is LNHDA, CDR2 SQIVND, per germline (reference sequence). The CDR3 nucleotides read TGTGCCAGTAGTAAAGGGGAACGGCAGAACACTGAAGCTTTCTTT. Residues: CASSKGERQNTEAFF.

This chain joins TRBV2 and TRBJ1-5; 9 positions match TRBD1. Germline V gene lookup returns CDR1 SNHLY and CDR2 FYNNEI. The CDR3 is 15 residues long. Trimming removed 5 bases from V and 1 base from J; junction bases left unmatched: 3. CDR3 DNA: TGTGCCAGCAGTACAGGGGGCTGGAGCAATCAGCCCCAGCATTTT. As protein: CASSTGGWSNQPQHF.

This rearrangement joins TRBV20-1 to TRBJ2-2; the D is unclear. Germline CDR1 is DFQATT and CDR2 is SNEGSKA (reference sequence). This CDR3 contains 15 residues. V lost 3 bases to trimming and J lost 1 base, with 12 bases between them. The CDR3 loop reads CSARDPRRNTGELFF. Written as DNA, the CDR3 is TGCAGTGCTAGGGACCCACGGCGGAACACCGGGGAGCTGTTTTTT.

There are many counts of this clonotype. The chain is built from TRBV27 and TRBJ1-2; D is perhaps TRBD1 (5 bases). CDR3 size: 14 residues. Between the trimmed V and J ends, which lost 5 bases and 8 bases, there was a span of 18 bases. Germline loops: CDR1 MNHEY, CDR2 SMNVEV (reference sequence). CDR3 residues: CASSPSPQGRGYTF. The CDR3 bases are TGTGCCAGCAGTCCTTCTCCGCAGGGAAGAGGCTACACCTTC.

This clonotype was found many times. The CDR3 loop reads CASSVRTGPNYGYTF. In DNA form, the CDR3 reads TGTGCCAGCAGCGTGCGGACAGGGCCGAACTATGGCTACACCTTC. The V call is TRBV9, the J call TRBJ1-2, with 8 bases that match TRBD1. Germline CDR1 reads SGDLS; CDR2 reads YYNGEE. This CDR3 spans 15 amino acids. V lost 2 bases to trimming and J lost 2 bases; unmatched junction nucleotides: 5.

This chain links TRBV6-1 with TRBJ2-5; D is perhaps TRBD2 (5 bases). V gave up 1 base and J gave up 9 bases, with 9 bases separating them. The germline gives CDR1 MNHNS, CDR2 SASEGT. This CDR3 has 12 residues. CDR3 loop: CASSEVNGAQYF. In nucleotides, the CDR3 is TGTGCCAGCAGTGAAGTCAACGGGGCCCAGTACTTC.

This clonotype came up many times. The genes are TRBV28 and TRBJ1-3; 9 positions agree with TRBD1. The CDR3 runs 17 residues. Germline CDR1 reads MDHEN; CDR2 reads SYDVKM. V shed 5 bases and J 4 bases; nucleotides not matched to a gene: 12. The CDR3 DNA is TGTGCCAGCAGTGGCGGGACAGGGAAGGGGGGAGGAAACACCATATATTTT. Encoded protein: CASSGGTGKGGGNTIYF.

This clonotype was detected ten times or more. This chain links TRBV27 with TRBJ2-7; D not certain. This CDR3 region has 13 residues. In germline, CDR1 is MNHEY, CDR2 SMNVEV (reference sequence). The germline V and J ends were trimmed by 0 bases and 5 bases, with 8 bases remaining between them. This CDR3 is CASSLSTLDEQYF. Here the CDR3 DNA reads TGTGCCAGCAGTTTATCAACTCTCGACGAGCAGTACTTC.

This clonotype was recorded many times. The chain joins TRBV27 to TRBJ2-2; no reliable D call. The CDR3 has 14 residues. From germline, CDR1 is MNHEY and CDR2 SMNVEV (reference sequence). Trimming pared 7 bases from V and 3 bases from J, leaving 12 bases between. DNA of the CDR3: TGTGCCAGCACCCCCGACCCGGACACCGGGGAGCTGTTTTTT. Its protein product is CASTPDPDTGELFF.

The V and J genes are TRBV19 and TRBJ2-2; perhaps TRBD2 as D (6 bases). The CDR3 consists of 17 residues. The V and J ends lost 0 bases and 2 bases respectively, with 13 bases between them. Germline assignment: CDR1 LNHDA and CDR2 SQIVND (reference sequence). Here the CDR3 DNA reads TGTGCCAGTAGTATAGAGGGGACTCGCAAAAACACCGGGGAGCTGTTTTTT. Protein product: CASSIEGTRKNTGELFF. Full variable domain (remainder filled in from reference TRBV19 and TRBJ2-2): DGGITQSPKYLFRKEGQNVTLSCEQNLNHDAMYWYRQDPGQGLRLIYYSQIVNDFQKGDIAEGYSVSREKKESFPLTVTSAQKNPTAFYLCASSIEGTRKNTGELFFGEGSRLTVL.

In DNA, the CDR3 is TGCGCCAGCAGCCAAGAAAAGGGGAACGCTGGGGCCAACGTCCTGACTTTC. Its protein is CASSQEKGNAGANVLTF. The V gene is TRBV4-1, the J gene TRBJ2-6; the D gene is possibly TRBD1 (5 bases). CDR1 is MGHRA and CDR2 is YSYEKL in the germline V gene. Between the trimmed V and J ends, which lost 0 bases and 2 bases, there was a span of 11 bases. CDR3 size: 17 residues.